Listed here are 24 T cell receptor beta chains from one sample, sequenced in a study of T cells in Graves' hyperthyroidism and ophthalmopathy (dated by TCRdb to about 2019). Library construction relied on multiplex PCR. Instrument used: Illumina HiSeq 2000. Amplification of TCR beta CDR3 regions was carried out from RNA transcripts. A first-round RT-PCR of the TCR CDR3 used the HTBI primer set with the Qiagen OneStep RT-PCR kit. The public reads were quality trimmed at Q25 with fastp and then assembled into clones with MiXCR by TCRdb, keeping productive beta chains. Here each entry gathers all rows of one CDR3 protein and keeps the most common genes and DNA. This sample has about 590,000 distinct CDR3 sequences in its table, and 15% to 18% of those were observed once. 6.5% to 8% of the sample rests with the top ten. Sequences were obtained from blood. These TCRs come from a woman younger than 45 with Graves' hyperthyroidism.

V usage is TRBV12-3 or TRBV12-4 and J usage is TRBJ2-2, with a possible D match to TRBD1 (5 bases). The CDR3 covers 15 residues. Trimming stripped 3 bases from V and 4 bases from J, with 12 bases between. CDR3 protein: CASSLGQAGTGELFF. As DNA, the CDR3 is TGTGCCAGCAGTTTGGGGCAGGCCGGCACCGGGGAGCTGTTTTTT.

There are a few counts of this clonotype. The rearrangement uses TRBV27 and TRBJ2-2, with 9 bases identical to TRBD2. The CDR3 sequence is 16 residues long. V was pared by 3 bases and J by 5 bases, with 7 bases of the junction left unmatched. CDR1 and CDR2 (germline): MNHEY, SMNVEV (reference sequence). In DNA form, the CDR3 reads TGTGCCAGCAGTTTTGGCGGGAGGGCCGTGACCGGGGAGCTGTTTTTT. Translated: CASSFGGRAVTGELFF.

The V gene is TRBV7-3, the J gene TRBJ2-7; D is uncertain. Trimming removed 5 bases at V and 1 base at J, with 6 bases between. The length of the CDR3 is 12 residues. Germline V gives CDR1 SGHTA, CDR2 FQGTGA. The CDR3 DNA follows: TGTGCCAGCAGCCGTTTGTCCTACGAGCAGTACTTC. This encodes CASSRLSYEQYF.

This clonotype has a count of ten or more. This CDR3 reads CSASAGGTEAFF. CDR3 coding DNA: TGCAGTGCTAGTGCAGGCGGGACTGAAGCTTTCTTT. This sequence joins TRBV20-1 and TRBJ1-1; D not certain. Trimming took 3 bases from V and 5 from J, leaving 10 bases between them. The CDR3 spans 12 residues. Germline V CDR1 and CDR2: DFQATT, SNEGSKA (reference sequence).

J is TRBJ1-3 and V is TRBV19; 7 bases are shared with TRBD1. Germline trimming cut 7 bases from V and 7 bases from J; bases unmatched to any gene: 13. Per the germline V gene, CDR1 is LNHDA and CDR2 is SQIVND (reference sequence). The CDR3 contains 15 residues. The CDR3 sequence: CASIKGGFVANTIYF. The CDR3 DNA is TGTGCCAGTATCAAAGGGGGCTTCGTCGCGAACACCATATATTTT.

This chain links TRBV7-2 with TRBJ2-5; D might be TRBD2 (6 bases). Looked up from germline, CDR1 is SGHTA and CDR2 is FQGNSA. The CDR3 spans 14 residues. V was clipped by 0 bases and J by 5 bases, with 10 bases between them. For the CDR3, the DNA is TGTGCCAGCAGCTTAGCGCGGGGATCGGAGACCCAGTACTTC. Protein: CASSLARGSETQYF. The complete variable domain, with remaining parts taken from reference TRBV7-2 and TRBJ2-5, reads GAGVSQSPSNKVTEKGKDVELRCDPISGHTALYWYRQSLGQGLEFLIYFQGNSAPDKSGLPSDRFSAERTGGSVSTLTIQRTQQEDSAVYLCASSLARGSETQYFGPGTRLLVL.

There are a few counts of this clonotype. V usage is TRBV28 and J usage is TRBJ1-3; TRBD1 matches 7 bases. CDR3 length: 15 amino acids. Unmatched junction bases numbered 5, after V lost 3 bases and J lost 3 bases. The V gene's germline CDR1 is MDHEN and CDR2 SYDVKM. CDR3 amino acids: CASSFDRVFGNTIYF. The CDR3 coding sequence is TGTGCCAGCAGTTTCGACAGGGTATTTGGAAACACCATATATTTT. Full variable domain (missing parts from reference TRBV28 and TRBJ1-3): DVKVTQSSRYLVKRTGEKVFLECVQDMDHENMFWYRQDPGLGLRLIYFSYDVKMKEKGDIPEGYSVSREKKERFSLILESASTNQTSMYLCASSFDRVFGNTIYFGEGSWLTVV.

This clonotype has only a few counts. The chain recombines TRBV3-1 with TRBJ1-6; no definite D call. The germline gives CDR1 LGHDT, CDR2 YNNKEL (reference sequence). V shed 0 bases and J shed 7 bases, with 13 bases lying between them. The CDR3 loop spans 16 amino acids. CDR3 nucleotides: TGTGCCAGCAGCCAAGATCTTCGACGGACCAATTCACCCCTCCACTTT. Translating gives CASSQDLRRTNSPLHF.

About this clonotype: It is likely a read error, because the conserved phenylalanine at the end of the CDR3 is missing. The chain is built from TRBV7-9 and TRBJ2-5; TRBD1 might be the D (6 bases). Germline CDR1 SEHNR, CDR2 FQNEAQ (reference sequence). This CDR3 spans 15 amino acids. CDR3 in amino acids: CASSPGASFQETQYS. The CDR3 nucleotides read TGTGCTAGCAGCCCAGGGGCGTCCTTCCAAGAGACCCAGTACTCC.

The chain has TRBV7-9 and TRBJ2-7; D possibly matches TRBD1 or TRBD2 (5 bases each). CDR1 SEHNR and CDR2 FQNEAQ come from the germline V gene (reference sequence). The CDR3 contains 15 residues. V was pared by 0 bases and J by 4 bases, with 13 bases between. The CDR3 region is CASSLAGGFGYEQYF. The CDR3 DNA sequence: TGTGCCAGCAGCTTAGCTGGGGGATTTGGTTACGAGCAGTACTTC.

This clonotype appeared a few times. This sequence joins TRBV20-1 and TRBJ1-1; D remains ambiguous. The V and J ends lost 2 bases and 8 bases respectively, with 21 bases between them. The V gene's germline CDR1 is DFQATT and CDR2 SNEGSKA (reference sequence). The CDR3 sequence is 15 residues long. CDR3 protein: CSARQRPGRAEEAFF. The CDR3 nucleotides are TGCAGTGCTAGACAGCGCCCGGGTCGGGCGGAGGAAGCTTTCTTT.

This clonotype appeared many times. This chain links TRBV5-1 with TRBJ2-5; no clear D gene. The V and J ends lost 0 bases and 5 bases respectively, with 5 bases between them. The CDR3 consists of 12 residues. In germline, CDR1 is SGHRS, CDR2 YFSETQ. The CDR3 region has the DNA TGCGCCAGCAGCTTGGAATATGAGACCCAGTACTTC. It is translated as CASSLEYETQYF.

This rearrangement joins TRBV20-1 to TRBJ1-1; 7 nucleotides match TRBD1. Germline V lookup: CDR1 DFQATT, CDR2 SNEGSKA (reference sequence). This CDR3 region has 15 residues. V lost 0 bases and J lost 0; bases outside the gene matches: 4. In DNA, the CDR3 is TGCAGTGCTAGAGACCCCGGGACAGTGAACACTGAAGCTTTCTTT. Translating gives CSARDPGTVNTEAFF.

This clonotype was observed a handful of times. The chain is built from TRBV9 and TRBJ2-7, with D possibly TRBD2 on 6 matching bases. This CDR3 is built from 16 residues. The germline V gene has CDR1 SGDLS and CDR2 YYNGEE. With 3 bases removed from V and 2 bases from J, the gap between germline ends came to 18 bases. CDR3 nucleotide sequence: TGTGCCAGCAGCGCGCGTGGGGACTTATCTACCTACGAGCAGTACTTC. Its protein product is CASSARGDLSTYEQYF.

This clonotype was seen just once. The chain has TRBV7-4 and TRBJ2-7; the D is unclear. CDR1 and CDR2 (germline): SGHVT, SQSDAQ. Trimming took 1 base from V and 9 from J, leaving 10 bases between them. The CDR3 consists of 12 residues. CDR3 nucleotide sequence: TGTGCCAGCAGCTTAGTCTGGGTGGGGCAGTACTTC. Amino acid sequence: CASSLVWVGQYF.

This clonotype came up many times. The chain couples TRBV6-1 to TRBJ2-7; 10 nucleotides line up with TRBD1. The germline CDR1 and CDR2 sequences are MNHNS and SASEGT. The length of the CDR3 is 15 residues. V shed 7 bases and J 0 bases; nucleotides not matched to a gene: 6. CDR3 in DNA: TGTGCCAGCAAAGAAGGACAGGGGGACTCCTACGAGCAGTACTTC. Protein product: CASKEGQGDSYEQYF.

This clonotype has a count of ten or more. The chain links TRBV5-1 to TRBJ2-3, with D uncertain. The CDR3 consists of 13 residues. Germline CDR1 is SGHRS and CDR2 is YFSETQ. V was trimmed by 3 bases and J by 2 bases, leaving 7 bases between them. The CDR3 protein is CASSSPVTDTQYF. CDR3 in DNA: TGCGCCAGCAGCTCGCCCGTCACAGATACGCAGTATTTT.

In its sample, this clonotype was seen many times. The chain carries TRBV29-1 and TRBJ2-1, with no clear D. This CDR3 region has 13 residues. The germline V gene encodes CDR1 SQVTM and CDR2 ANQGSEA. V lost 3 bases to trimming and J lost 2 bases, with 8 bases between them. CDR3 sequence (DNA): TGCAGCGTTGAGGCCAGGACCTACAATGAGCAGTTCTTC. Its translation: CSVEARTYNEQFF.

This CDR3 is CASRAGTGEQETQYF. In nucleotides, the CDR3 is TGTGCCAGCAGGGCCGGGACAGGGGAACAGGAGACCCAGTACTTC. This chain connects TRBV5-4 to TRBJ2-5, with TRBD1 matching 10 bases. Per the germline V gene, CDR1 is SGHNT and CDR2 is YYREEE (reference sequence). CDR3 length equals 15 residues. Losses at the gene ends were 5 bases for V and 5 bases for J; bases not matched to a gene: 9.

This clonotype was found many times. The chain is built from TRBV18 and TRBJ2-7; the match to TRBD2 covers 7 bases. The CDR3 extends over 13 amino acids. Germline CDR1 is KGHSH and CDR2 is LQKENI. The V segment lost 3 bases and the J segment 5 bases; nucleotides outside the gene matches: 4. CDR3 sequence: CASSPTSAHEQYF. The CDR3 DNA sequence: TGTGCCAGCTCACCCACTAGCGCCCACGAGCAGTACTTC.

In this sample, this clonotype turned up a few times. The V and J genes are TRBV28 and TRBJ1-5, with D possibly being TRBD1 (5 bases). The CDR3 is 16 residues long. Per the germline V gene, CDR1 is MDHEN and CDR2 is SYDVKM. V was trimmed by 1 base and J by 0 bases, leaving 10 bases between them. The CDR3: CASSLFRGISNQPQHF. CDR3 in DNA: TGTGCCAGCAGTTTATTTAGGGGAATTAGCAATCAGCCCCAGCATTTT.

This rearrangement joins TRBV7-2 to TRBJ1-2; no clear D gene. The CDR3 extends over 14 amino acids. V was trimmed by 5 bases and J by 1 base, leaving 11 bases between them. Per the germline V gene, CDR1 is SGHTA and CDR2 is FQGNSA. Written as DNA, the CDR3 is TGTGCCAGCAGCGTAGGGAGCCGTAACTATGGCTACACCTTC. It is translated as CASSVGSRNYGYTF.

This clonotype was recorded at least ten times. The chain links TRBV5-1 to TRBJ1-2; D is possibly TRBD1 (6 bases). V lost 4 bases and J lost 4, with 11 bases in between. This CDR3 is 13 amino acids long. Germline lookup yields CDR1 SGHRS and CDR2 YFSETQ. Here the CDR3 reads CASSQSGVYGYTF. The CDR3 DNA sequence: TGCGCCAGCAGCCAATCAGGGGTCTATGGCTACACCTTC.

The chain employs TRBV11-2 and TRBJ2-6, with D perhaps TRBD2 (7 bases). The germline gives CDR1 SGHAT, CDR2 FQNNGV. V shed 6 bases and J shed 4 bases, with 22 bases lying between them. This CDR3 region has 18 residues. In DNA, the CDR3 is TGTGCCAGCAGTCCCCGGGGGGCCGGGGGATCAGGGGCCAACGTCCTGACTTTC. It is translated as CASSPRGAGGSGANVLTF.